The T cell receptor (beta chain) under discussion was sequenced for a study of shared clonotypes between healthy human individuals. Study-wide results and caveats: Clonotypes which were not shared had lower generation probabilities than clonotypes that all four donors shared. What limited the represented genetic and exposure-history diversity was the small number of donors.

The germline gives CDR1 MDHEN, CDR2 SYDVKM. Between the trimmed V and J ends, which lost 3 bases and 1 base, there was a span of 10 bases. The CDR3 spans 15 residues. The protocol was immunoSEQ multiplex PCR, while the TCRdb copy is restricted to in-frame clones and leaves out a portion. Among about 2.4 million clones, roughly nine tenths were seen once, and the ten largest hold over 0.12%. Regarding this clone: Its antigen is unidentified.

The study drew all its donors from Caucasian adults living in Nashville, Tennessee. From CD4+ cells came CD45RA+ naive and CD45RA-negative memory subsets. This sequence originates from a man aged 18 to 35 in good health. The chain combines TRBV28 with TRBJ1-5; D is unclear. The sequenced material came from naive CD4+ T cells sorted from blood. Subset meaning: CD45RA+ positively selected. The chain's CDR3 is CASSFTTVSNQPQHF. DNA for the CDR3: TGTGCCAGCAGTTTTACAACGGTAAGCAATCAGCCCCAGCATTTT.